This T cell receptor beta chain was obtained from a study of T-cell reconstitution after alpha-beta-depleted transplantation in children. Study-level points and caveats: Alpha-beta T cells present about two months after transplant were reported to originate from several hundred expanded graft clones. Diversity and T-cell counts at one year after transplant derived mostly from new T cells.

In its sample, this clonotype was seen a few times. What it binds is unknown. For TCRbeta, the library was prepared with unique molecular identifiers. One entry per CDR3 protein, called by TCRdb with MiXCR from the PCR reads. The table includes 81,000 or so distinct CDR3 sequences, roughly a sixth detected once. The junction had 11 bases not matched to a gene; V was cut back by 1 base and J by 4 bases. Germline assignment: CDR1 MNHEY and CDR2 SVGEGT. The CDR3 runs to 18 residues. This receptor was taken from a male patient aged 2 to 9 who had a stem cell transplant for acute lymphoblastic leukemia, so the T cells may come from the graft donor. The chain joins TRBV6-2 or TRBV6-3 to TRBJ2-1, with 9 bases matching TRBD2. The material sequenced was PBMCs, mostly from graft donor cells, taken 180 days after TCRalphabeta/CD19-depleted stem cell transplant. This CDR3 reads CASSYFAVSGGFYNEQFF. The CDR3 DNA sequence: TGTGCCAGCAGTTACTTCGCTGTTAGCGGGGGTTTTTACAATGAGCAGTTCTTC.